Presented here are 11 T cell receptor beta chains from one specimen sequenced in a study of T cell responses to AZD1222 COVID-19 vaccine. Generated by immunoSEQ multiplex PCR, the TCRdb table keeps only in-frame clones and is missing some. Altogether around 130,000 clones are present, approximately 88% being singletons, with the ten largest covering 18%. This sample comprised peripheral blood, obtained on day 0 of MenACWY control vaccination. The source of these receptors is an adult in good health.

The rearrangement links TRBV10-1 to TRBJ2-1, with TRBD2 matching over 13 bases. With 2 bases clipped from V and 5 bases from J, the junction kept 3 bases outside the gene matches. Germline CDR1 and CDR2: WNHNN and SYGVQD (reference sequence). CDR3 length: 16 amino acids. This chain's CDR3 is CASSEPGLAGNNEQFF. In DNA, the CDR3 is TGCGCCAGCAGTGAGCCGGGACTAGCGGGGAACAATGAGCAGTTCTTC.

The CDR3 spells CASSVAHGYEQYF. CDR3 sequence (DNA): TGTGCCAGCAGCGTAGCCCACGGCTACGAGCAGTACTTC. The V gene is TRBV9, the J gene TRBJ2-7; D gene unclear. The CDR3 consists of 13 residues. The germline V and J ends were trimmed by 0 bases and 3 bases, with 7 bases remaining between them. The V gene's germline CDR1 is SGDLS and CDR2 YYNGEE. The variable domain in full, with the rest retrieved from reference TRBV9 and TRBJ2-7, is DSGVTQTPKHLITATGQRVTLRCSPRSGDLSVYWYQQSLDQGLQFLIQYYNGEERAKGNILERFSAQQFPDLHSELNLSSLELGDSALYFCASSVAHGYEQYFGPGTRLTVT.

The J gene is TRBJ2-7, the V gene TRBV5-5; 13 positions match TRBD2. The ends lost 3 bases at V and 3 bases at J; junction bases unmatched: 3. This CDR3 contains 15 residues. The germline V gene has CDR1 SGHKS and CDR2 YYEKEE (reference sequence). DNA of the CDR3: TGTGCCAGCAGCTGGGGACTAGCGGGAAACTACGAGCAGTACTTC. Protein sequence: CASSWGLAGNYEQYF.

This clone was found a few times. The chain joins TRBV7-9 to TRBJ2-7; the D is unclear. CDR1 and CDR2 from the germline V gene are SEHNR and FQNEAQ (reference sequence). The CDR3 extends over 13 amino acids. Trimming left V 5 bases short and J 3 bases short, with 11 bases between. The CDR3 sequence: CASSRGVVYEQYF. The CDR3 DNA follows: TGTGCCAGCAGCCGCGGTGTGGTCTACGAGCAGTACTTC. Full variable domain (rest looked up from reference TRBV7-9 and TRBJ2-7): DTGVSQNPRHKITKRGQNVTFRCDPISEHNRLYWYRQTLGQGPEFLTYFQNEAQLEKSRLLSDRFSAERPKGSFSTLEIQRTEQGDSAMYLCASSRGVVYEQYFGPGTRLTVT.

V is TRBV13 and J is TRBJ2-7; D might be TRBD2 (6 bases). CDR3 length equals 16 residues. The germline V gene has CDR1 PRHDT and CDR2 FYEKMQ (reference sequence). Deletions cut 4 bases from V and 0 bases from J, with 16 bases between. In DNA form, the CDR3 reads TGTGCCAGCAGCTCAAACGGCGCGGGGAGCTCCTACGAGCAGTACTTC. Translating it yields CASSSNGAGSSYEQYF.

The CDR3 reads CASSLGGHYNEQFF. The CDR3 DNA reads TGTGCCAGCAGCTTAGGGGGGCACTACAATGAGCAGTTCTTC. V is TRBV11-2 and J is TRBJ2-1; tentative D call: TRBD1 (6 bases). The ends were cut back, 1 base at V and 3 bases at J, with 7 bases in the middle. This CDR3 is built from 14 residues. Germline V gene sequence: CDR1 SGHAT, CDR2 FQNNGV.

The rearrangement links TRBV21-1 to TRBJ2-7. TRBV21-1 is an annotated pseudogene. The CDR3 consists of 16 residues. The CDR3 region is CASSKAGAGPPYEQYF. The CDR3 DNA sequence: TGTGCCAGCAGCAAAGCGGGGGCGGGGCCCCCCTACGAGCAGTACTTC.

The DNA for the CDR3 is TGTGCCACCAGTGAGGGACGGAGGCATGAGCAGTTCTTC. This encodes CATSEGRRHEQFF. The V gene is TRBV24-1, the J gene TRBJ2-1; D is perhaps TRBD1 or TRBD2 (5 bases each). V shed 4 bases and J shed 8 bases, with 11 bases lying between them. The CDR3 runs 13 residues. Germline assignment: CDR1 KGHDR and CDR2 SFDVKD.

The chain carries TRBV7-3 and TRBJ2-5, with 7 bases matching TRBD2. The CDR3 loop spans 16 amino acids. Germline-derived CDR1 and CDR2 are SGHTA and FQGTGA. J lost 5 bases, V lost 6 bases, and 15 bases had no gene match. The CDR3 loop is CASSPGASGVVETQYF. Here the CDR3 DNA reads TGTGCCAGCAGTCCCGGGGCGAGCGGGGTAGTGGAGACCCAGTACTTC.

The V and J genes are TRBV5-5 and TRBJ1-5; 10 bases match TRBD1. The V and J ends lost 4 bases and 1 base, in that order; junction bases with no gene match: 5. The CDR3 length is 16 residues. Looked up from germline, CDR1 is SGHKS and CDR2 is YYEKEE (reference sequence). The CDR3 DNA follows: TGTGCCAGCAGCGGGACAGGGGCGGGCAGCAATCAGCCCCAGCATTTT. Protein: CASSGTGAGSNQPQHF.

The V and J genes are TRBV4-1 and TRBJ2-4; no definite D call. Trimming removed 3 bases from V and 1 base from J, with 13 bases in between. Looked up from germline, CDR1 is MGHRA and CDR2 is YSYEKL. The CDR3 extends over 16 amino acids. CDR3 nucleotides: TGCGCCAGCAGCCATAACGGAGAATATGCCAAAAACATTCAGTACTTC. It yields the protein CASSHNGEYAKNIQYF.